The 12 T cell receptor beta chains reported below all come from one sample, sequenced in a study of human thymus T cells. The protocol was immunoSEQ multiplex PCR, while the TCRdb copy is restricted to in-frame clones and leaves out a portion. The sample yields some 130,000 clones, approximately 96% seen once. Thymus specimens were resections from corrective heart surgery. The sample comprised thymus tissue. The source is a boy under two years old with a congenital heart defect but otherwise immunologically healthy.

The chain joins TRBV9 to TRBJ1-4; possible D gene TRBD1, 6 bases. The CDR3 is 14 amino acids. The germline V gene has CDR1 SGDLS and CDR2 YYNGEE. The V and J ends lost 0 bases and 7 bases respectively, with 10 bases between them. This chain's CDR3 is CASSVGGGGEKLFF. The CDR3 region has the DNA TGTGCCAGCAGCGTAGGAGGAGGGGGTGAAAAACTGTTTTTT.

This chain links TRBV4-1 with TRBJ1-1; D might be TRBD1 (6 bases). Between the trimmed V and J ends, which lost 3 bases and 7 bases, there was a span of 18 bases. Germline-derived CDR1 and CDR2 are MGHRA and YSYEKL. The CDR3 extends over 15 amino acids. The CDR3: CASSHTGTQGGEAFF. DNA for the CDR3: TGCGCCAGCAGCCATACCGGGACCCAAGGGGGTGAAGCTTTCTTT.

The chain combines TRBV4-1 with TRBJ1-3; TRBD1 matches 10 bases. Unmatched junction bases numbered 2, after V lost 1 base and J lost 2 bases. The V gene's germline CDR1 is MGHRA and CDR2 YSYEKL. CDR3 length: 16 amino acids. The DNA for the CDR3 is TGCGCCAGCAGCCAAGGACAGGGGGCGCCTGGAAACACCATATATTTT. It yields the protein CASSQGQGAPGNTIYF.

The V call is TRBV30, the J call TRBJ2-2; D unresolved. Looked up from germline, CDR1 is GTSNPN and CDR2 is SVGIG (reference sequence). Deletions cut 3 bases from V and 3 bases from J, with 2 bases between. This CDR3 spans 11 amino acids. CDR3 sequence reads: CAWRDTGELFF. DNA for the CDR3: TGTGCCTGGAGGGACACCGGGGAGCTGTTTTTT.

The chain recombines TRBV5-3 with TRBJ2-7, with 7 nucleotides matching TRBD2. TRBV5-3 is treated as an ORF (open reading frame) with a function not yet certain. The CDR3 runs to 16 residues. After removal of 4 bases from V and 0 bases from J, the junction contained 10 bases not matched to a gene. The CDR3 protein is CARSVGSGLTSYEQYF. CDR3 DNA sequence: TGTGCCAGAAGCGTCGGTAGCGGGCTAACCTCCTACGAGCAGTACTTC.

V and J are TRBV28 and TRBJ1-5; tentatively, D is TRBD1 (6 bases). CDR1 and CDR2 (germline): MDHEN, SYDVKM. Trimming cost V 5 bases and J 2 bases, with 25 bases left between them. The CDR3 spans 19 residues. The CDR3 DNA sequence: TGTGCCAGCAGTCATATCGTGCAGGGGCGAAACAATGGCAATCAGCCCCAGCATTTT. Amino acid sequence: CASSHIVQGRNNGNQPQHF.

The chain joins TRBV11-1 to TRBJ1-1; D might be TRBD1 (5 bases). Between the trimmed V and J ends, which lost 4 bases and 8 bases, there was a span of 11 bases. The CDR3 contains 12 residues. Germline CDR1 reads SGHAT; CDR2 reads FQDESV (reference sequence). CDR3 amino acids: CASSSGTAEAFF. The CDR3 DNA reads TGTGCCAGCAGCTCTGGGACGGCGGAAGCTTTCTTT. Full variable domain (missing parts from reference TRBV11-1 and TRBJ1-1): EAEVAQSPRYKITEKSQAVAFWCDPISGHATLYWYRQILGQGPELLVQFQDESVVDDSQLPKDRFSAERLKGVDSTLKIQPAELGDSAMYLCASSSGTAEAFFGQGTRLTVV.

The gene calls are TRBV4-1 and TRBJ1-6; D is undetermined. V was clipped by 1 base and J by 5 bases, with 30 bases between them. Germline lookup yields CDR1 MGHRA and CDR2 YSYEKL. CDR3 length: 22 residues. CDR3 amino acids: CASSQVPPPGLKDPRNNSPLHF. The CDR3 DNA reads TGCGCCAGCAGCCAAGTTCCCCCCCCAGGACTAAAGGATCCGCGTAATAATTCACCCCTCCACTTT.

The V call is TRBV2, the J call TRBJ1-1; D possibly corresponds to TRBD1 (6 bases). The CDR3 is 12 amino acids. Germline CDR1 is SNHLY and CDR2 is FYNNEI. V was cut by 5 bases and J by 6 bases, with 10 bases left in between. CDR3 in amino acids: CASSTRGPEAFF. In DNA form, the CDR3 reads TGTGCCAGCAGTACCAGGGGCCCTGAAGCTTTCTTT.

CDR3 DNA sequence: TGTGCCACCAGCAGAGATCTTAGGCAGACCATGAACACCGGGGAGCTGTTTTTT. Its translation: CATSRDLRQTMNTGELFF. The chain couples TRBV15 to TRBJ2-2; D is ambiguous. Germline CDR1 and CDR2: LNHNV and YYDKDF (reference sequence). Trimming stripped 0 bases from V and 1 base from J, with 15 bases between. This CDR3 is 18 amino acids long.

The V gene is TRBV28, the J gene TRBJ2-1; 10 positions match TRBD2. V gave up 6 bases and J gave up 4 bases; unmatched junction bases: 3. The CDR3 has 14 amino acids. Germline lookup yields CDR1 MDHEN and CDR2 SYDVKM. In nucleotides, the CDR3 is TGTGCCAGCAGCCTGGGACTAGCGTACAATGAGCAGTTCTTC. Protein: CASSLGLAYNEQFF.

The chain recombines TRBV27 with TRBJ2-5; D ambiguous. Trimming took 4 bases from V and 3 from J, leaving 3 bases between them. Germline CDR1 MNHEY, CDR2 SMNVEV (reference sequence). The CDR3 runs to 11 residues. Written as DNA, the CDR3 is TGTGCCAGCAGTTCAGAAGAGACCCAGTACTTC. Its protein is CASSSEETQYF.